A selection of T cell receptor beta chains follows, all from one sample in a study of cytomegalovirus exposure and HLA in healthy donors. Profiled with immunoSEQ multiplex PCR; TCRdb holds only in-frame clones, not every one. The sample lists some 140,000 clones, 60% to 80% occurring once. Material for sequencing was PBMCs. The receptors come from a man between 18 and 35 years old in good health and CMV-seronegative. CDR3s include the opening cysteine and the closing phenylalanine or tryptophan. A D gene is named only where the DNA matches it firmly. For some rows the clone size is stated as once, few or many, or as a class when expanded; others skip it.

D gene	V gene	J gene	clone size	CDR3 protein	CDR3 DNA
TRBD1	TRBV6-1	TRBJ2-2	NA	CASRRQGATGELFF	TGTGCCAGCAGAAGACAGGGGGCAACCGGGGAGCTGTTTTTT
TRBD1	TRBV4-3	TRBJ2-2	many	CASRRTGNTGELFF	TGCGCCAGCAGAAGGACAGGCAACACCGGGGAGCTGTTTTTT
NA	TRBV6-5	TRBJ2-7	NA	CASRDSSYEQYF	TGTGCCAGCAGGGACAGCTCCTACGAGCAGTACTTC
NA	TRBV27	TRBJ2-2	NA	CASSLGQLPNTGELFF	TGTGCCAGCAGCCTTGGACAGCTTCCGAACACCGGGGAGCTGTTTTTT
NA	TRBV13	TRBJ2-7	NA	CASSSRSGANEQYF	TGTGCCAGCAGCTCCCGTAGTGGGGCCAACGAGCAGTACTTC
NA	TRBV6-5	TRBJ1-5	once	CASSQGLWGPQHF	TGTGCCAGCAGTCAGGGGCTCTGGGGGCCCCAGCATTTT
NA	TRBV28	TRBJ1-1	NA	CASRRRTEAFF	TGTGCCAGCAGACGGAGAACTGAAGCTTTCTTT
NA	TRBV4-1	TRBJ1-2	NA	CASSQDNWGQGALAGYTF	TGCGCCAGCAGCCAAGACAATTGGGGCCAAGGGGCCCTTGCTGGCTACACCTTC
NA	TRBV18	TRBJ1-5	NA	CASSPFRDQPQHF	TGTGCCAGCTCACCATTCAGGGATCAGCCCCAGCATTTT
TRBD1	TRBV4-1	TRBJ1-5	NA	CASSQPDRDDQPQHF	TGCGCCAGCAGCCAACCCGACAGGGACGATCAGCCCCAGCATTTT
TRBD1	TRBV6-1	TRBJ1-4	NA	CASSSDRGGEKLFF	TGTGCCAGCAGCTCGGACAGGGGTGGGGAAAAACTGTTTTTT
TRBD1	TRBV7-9	TRBJ1-1	NA	CASSIGGNTEAFF	TGTGCCAGCTCTATAGGGGGCAACACTGAAGCTTTCTTT
TRBD2	TRBV4-2	TRBJ2-1	NA	CASSLSGGAGYEQFF	TGTGCCAGCAGCCTAAGCGGGGGGGCCGGGTATGAGCAGTTCTTC
TRBD1	TRBV4-3	TRBJ1-2	once	CASSQVRDSFKGTF	TGCGCCAGCAGCCAAGTCCGGGACAGCTTTAAGGGCACCTTC
NA	TRBV2	TRBJ1-5	few	CASSEWGRGGQPQHF	TGTGCCAGCAGTGAATGGGGCAGGGGCGGACAGCCCCAGCATTTT
NA	TRBV9	TRBJ2-2	NA	CASLGAAGELFF	TGTGCCAGCCTGGGGGCGGCCGGGGAGCTGTTTTTT
NA	TRBV7-8	TRBJ2-5	few	CASSLREETQYF	TGTGCCAGCAGCTTGCGCGAGGAGACCCAGTACTTC
NA	TRBV5-1	TRBJ1-1	few	CASSPSGLGISEAFF	TGCGCCAGCAGCCCGTCTGGACTGGGAATTTCTGAAGCTTTCTTT
NA	TRBV25-1	TRBJ2-2	NA	CASSAYTGELFF	TGTGCCAGCAGTGCGTACACCGGGGAGCTGTTTTTT
NA	TRBV19	TRBJ2-3	NA	CASSIERGAKTDTQYF	TGTGCCAGTAGTATAGAGCGGGGTGCGAAGACAGATACGCAGTATTTT
TRBD1	TRBV9	TRBJ2-1	NA	CASSVDGTAYNEQFF	TGTGCCAGCAGCGTAGATGGGACAGCCTACAATGAGCAGTTCTTC
NA	TRBV30	TRBJ1-3	NA	CAWSRGVSGNTIYF	TGTGCCTGGAGTCGAGGAGTCTCTGGAAACACCATATATTTT
TRBD1	TRBV15	TRBJ2-3	NA	CAASNAGGFYADTQYF	TGTGCGGCCAGCAACGCAGGGGGCTTTTACGCAGATACGCAGTATTTT
NA	TRBV4-3	TRBJ2-1	NA	CASSQEAPPTSLASYNEQFF	TGCGCCAGCAGCCAAGAAGCGCCCCCGACTAGTCTCGCCTCCTACAATGAGCAGTTCTTC
NA	TRBV9	TRBJ1-4	NA	CASSVGGDATNEKLFF	TGTGCCAGCAGCGTAGGGGGGGACGCAACTAATGAAAAACTGTTTTTT
TRBD1	TRBV4-1	TRBJ1-1	few	CASSQEAQGVVGAFF	TGCGCCAGCAGCCAAGAGGCGCAGGGGGTGGTAGGAGCTTTCTTT
NA	TRBV6-1	TRBJ1-5	NA	CASSAPEVHSNQPQHF	TGTGCCAGCAGTGCCCCCGAGGTCCATAGCAATCAGCCCCAGCATTTT
NA	TRBV28	TRBJ2-3	NA	CASSGGPSTDTQYF	TGTGCCAGCAGTGGAGGCCCTAGCACAGATACGCAGTATTTT
NA	TRBV30	TRBJ2-2	NA	CAWSRGTYTGELFF	TGTGCCTGGAGTCGGGGGACTTACACCGGGGAGCTGTTTTTT
TRBD1	TRBV5-4	TRBJ2-6	once	CASSSGTAFSGANVLTF	TGTGCCAGCAGTTCCGGGACAGCCTTCTCTGGGGCCAACGTCCTGACTTTC
TRBD1	TRBV2	TRBJ1-4	NA	CASSTTGGGSEKLFF	TGTGCCAGCAGTACCACAGGGGGCGGGAGTGAAAAACTGTTTTTT
NA	TRBV6-1	TRBJ1-5	few	CASSEARGASNQPQHF	TGTGCCAGCAGTGAAGCGCGTGGGGCCAGCAATCAGCCCCAGCATTTT
NA	TRBV5-6	TRBJ2-7	NA	CASSEKTDIKSEQYF	TGTGCCAGCAGCGAGAAGACAGATATCAAGTCCGAGCAGTACTTC
NA	TRBV9	TRBJ2-3	NA	CASSVARTDTQYF	TGTGCCAGCAGCGTAGCTCGTACAGATACGCAGTATTTT
NA	TRBV19	TRBJ1-5	NA	CASRGTGGNQPQHF	TGTGCCAGTAGGGGGACGGGAGGGAATCAGCCCCAGCATTTT